Here is one TCR beta chain with its context. The clone's antigen remains unknown. The record has no base qualities; no much larger clone is one base away. Other nucleotide sequences in the sample specify the same CDR3. The label giving this sample's time point can be read as: baseline before first vaccination. The vaccinee samples were drawn from two UK trials, COV001 and COV002, one of which was a single-blind randomized controlled phase 2/3 trial testing AZD1222 (ChAdOx1 nCoV-19) in healthy adults. Trial participant PBMC samples were collected at day 0 and day 28 after the second dose for TCRbeta chain sequencing. The CDR3 regions of human TCRbeta chains were analyzed by immunosequencing. The authors' pipeline ran thus. Repertoire TCRs were checked for matches against a reference library of SARS-CoV-2-specific TCRs that had been generated using the MIRA antigen-specificity platform. Breadth was defined as the fraction of unique TCRs that were SARS-CoV-2-associated, and depth was defined as the fraction of total T cells that were SARS-CoV-2-associated. Using the MIRA data, each spike-specific TCR was mapped to the spike region that the TCR reacts to and placed in a CD4 or CD8 class. Log10-transformed breadth and depth values were compared by one-way ANOVA with Sidak's multiple comparisons tests. TCRdb retrieved this table from immuneACCESS and kept in-frame rearrangements only. Not all clones are present; in checked studies, unresolved V genes account for under half, and no reason is known for the remainder. For V, J and clone size, that table is used; D and trimming come from the DNA. The sample table holds approximately 180,000 clones, of which approximately 90% were seen once. Clones ranked in the top ten supply under 7.5% of the sample.

The sample belongs to a study of T cell responses to AZD1222 COVID-19 vaccine (dated by TCRdb to the early 2020s). Study-wide context: AZD1222 recipients with second doses at about 4 weeks or about 12 weeks were pooled, because spike-specific TCR depth and breadth did not differ between schedules. Enrollment into the trials was organized by age into subgroups of 18-55, 56-69 and 70-plus years, and those subgroups contained around 150, 28 and 57 TCR-sequenced participants, respectively. A total of over 230 trial participants underwent TCR sequencing, of whom 207 received two doses of AZD1222 and around 25 received two doses of the MenACWY control vaccine. Overall results and qualifications from the work: The vaccine-associated CD4 TCRs covered the entire spike protein, and the dominant responses fell in regions 160-218 and 743-854. In the small 56-69-year group, the increase in depth fell short of significance, most likely because of low power. After two AZD1222 doses, spike-specific TCR breadth and depth were significantly higher than at day 0 and than in MenACWY recipients. Nearly half of unique spike-specific TCRs reportedly recognized epitopes outside regions mutated in the B.1.351 and B.1.1.7 variants. Only five or six AZD1222 recipients were SARS-CoV-2 seropositive at baseline, limiting conclusions about previously exposed vaccinees. Because no samples from the day 14 peak response were available, repertoires could be characterized only after the peak T cell response. Most participants were white British and females outnumbered males, and the authors suggested that clonal diversity may have been underestimated.

From the cysteine through the phenylalanine, the CDR3 covers 12 amino acids. The entry retains the CDR3 DNA only, 36 bases that are in frame from base 1. Reading the germline V gene gives CDR1 SGHAT and CDR2 FQNNGV. The V and J ends are trimmed by 1 base and 7 bases, leaving 4 bases between them. Recombination connected TRBV11-2 to TRBJ2-2; the D gene cannot be named for sure. The material sequenced was peripheral blood, taken on day 0 of AZD1222 vaccination. The receptor was isolated from an adult in good health. This receptor carries the CDR3 CASSLAGGELFF. The nucleotide sequence reads as follows: TGTGCCAGCAGCTTAGCAGGCGGGGAGCTGTTTTTT.